Below, one T cell receptor (beta chain) is given with its context. The antigen is unknown. TCRdb processed the RT-PCR reads anew with MiXCR; each CDR3 protein has one entry. The table includes roughly 790,000 distinct CDR3 sequences, around 21% detected once. This sample was included in a study of response to subunit inactivated influenza vaccine. The study, taken as a whole, reports: Authors proposed each seasonal influenza vaccination draws in few new T cells.

The TCR sequence derives from a middle-aged man who received an inactivated influenza vaccine. Sample: PBMCs from blood, taken roughly 5 days after vaccination.

CDR3 DNA sequence: TGCAGTGCTAGGATCGGGACGGTCAGCTATGGCTACACCTTC. Residues: CSARIGTVSYGYTF. The chain couples TRBV20-1 to TRBJ1-2, with a possible D match to TRBD1 (5 bases). V dropped 3 bases and J dropped 4 bases, with 15 bases sitting between them. Looked up from germline, CDR1 is DFQATT and CDR2 is SNEGSKA (reference sequence). The CDR3 is made up of 14 amino acids.